This TCR beta chain derives from a study of radiotherapy plus CTLA-4 blockade in lung cancer. Study-level information: Objective responses arose in 15% to 20% of patients, and approximately 31% experienced disease control. Study-level results: Dynamics of early blood T cell clones, together with interferon-beta, were reportedly the best predictors of response. Researchers report tumor-derived TCR clones expanding in blood after radiotherapy plus ipilimumab.

Of note for this clone: Its antigen remains unidentified.

People whose metastatic non-small-cell lung cancer was chemo-refractory got focal radiation along with CTLA-4 blockade by ipilimumab. Germline V CDR1 and CDR2: MGHDK, SYGVNS. Losses at the gene ends were 9 bases for V and 4 bases for J; bases not matched to a gene: 14. CDR3 size: 16 residues. Clones were sequenced by immunoSEQ multiplex PCR, and TCRdb holds only the in-frame ones, with some missing. The table records about 80,000 clones, less than 85% of them present only once. This clonotype was obtained from a human donor with non-small cell lung cancer who had stable disease on radiotherapy plus ipilimumab. The material sequenced was peripheral blood, taken from a patient treated with radiotherapy plus ipilimumab. The chain couples TRBV25-1 to TRBJ1-3; 8 nucleotides agree with TRBD1. CDR3 in DNA: TGTGCCAGTACCGGGACAGGTCTGGTAGTGGGAAACACCATATATTTT. Protein: CASTGTGLVVGNTIYF.